Listed below are T cell receptor beta chains from one sample, sequenced in a study of technical replicates of blood from several donors. TCRdb's copy holds only in-frame clones and misses some; the assay was immunoSEQ multiplex PCR. Of over 15,000 clones listed, 85% to 90% are singletons. Specimen: PBMCs. Every receptor here comes from a human donor in good health. Each CDR3 is given with its conserved first and last residue. The order of the fields is V gene, clone size, D gene, J gene, CDR3 DNA, CDR3 protein. D genes are given only for firm matches. Expanded clones are given a class, and other clones once, few, many or no size at all.

v_call: TRBV5-6
clone_size: -
d_call: TRBD1
j_call: TRBJ2-5
cdr3_nt: TGTGCCAGCAGTCTCCCGCCGGACAGGGGCCGGGAGACCCAGTACTTC
cdr3_aa: CASSLPPDRGRETQYF

v_call: TRBV29-1
clone_size: -
d_call: -
j_call: TRBJ2-5
cdr3_nt: TGCAGCGGGCGGGAAGGGGAGACCCAGTACTTC
cdr3_aa: CSGREGETQYF

v_call: TRBV9
clone_size: -
d_call: TRBD2
j_call: TRBJ2-1
cdr3_nt: TGTGCCAGCAGCCCACGTCGAACTAGCGCTAATGAGCAGTTCTTC
cdr3_aa: CASSPRRTSANEQFF

v_call: TRBV28
clone_size: -
d_call: -
j_call: TRBJ1-1
cdr3_nt: TGTGCCAGTATAGGGACTCCCTTATTGAACACTGAAGCTTTCTTT
cdr3_aa: CASIGTPLLNTEAFF

v_call: TRBV5-1
clone_size: -
d_call: TRBD2
j_call: TRBJ2-7
cdr3_nt: TGCGCCAGCAGCTTCATGGGGGGGACCTACGAGCAGTACTTC
cdr3_aa: CASSFMGGTYEQYF

v_call: TRBV19
clone_size: -
d_call: TRBD1
j_call: TRBJ1-2
cdr3_nt: TGTGCCAGTAGTCTGCGGACAGGGCCTGGTGGTGGCTACACCTTC
cdr3_aa: CASSLRTGPGGGYTF

v_call: TRBV28
clone_size: -
d_call: -
j_call: TRBJ2-6
cdr3_nt: TGTGCCAGCAGTCAACTACCAAGCTCTGGGGCCAACGTCCTGACTTTC
cdr3_aa: CASSQLPSSGANVLTF

v_call: TRBV5-1
clone_size: -
d_call: TRBD2
j_call: TRBJ2-5
cdr3_nt: TGCGCCAGCAGCTTGAGTGGACTAGACCCCCTCGGAGAGACCCAGTACTTC
cdr3_aa: CASSLSGLDPLGETQYF

v_call: TRBV7-9
clone_size: few
d_call: TRBD1
j_call: TRBJ2-7
cdr3_nt: TGTGCCAGCAGCTTAGTTGCCGGGACAGGGGGCGACGAGCAGTACTTC
cdr3_aa: CASSLVAGTGGDEQYF

v_call: TRBV28
clone_size: -
d_call: TRBD1
j_call: TRBJ2-7
cdr3_nt: TGTGCCAGCAGTTTAGAGGGACAGGTGTTCGAGCAGTACTTC
cdr3_aa: CASSLEGQVFEQYF

v_call: TRBV2
clone_size: -
d_call: -
j_call: TRBJ1-1
cdr3_nt: TGTGCCAGCAGTGAATTGGGGGCCCAGAACACTGAAGCTTTCTTT
cdr3_aa: CASSELGAQNTEAFF

v_call: TRBV7-9
clone_size: -
d_call: -
j_call: TRBJ2-1
cdr3_nt: TGTGCCAGCAGCCCCCTATACCCCCAAAATGAGCAGTTCTTC
cdr3_aa: CASSPLYPQNEQFF

v_call: TRBV6-1
clone_size: -
d_call: -
j_call: TRBJ2-1
cdr3_nt: TGTGCCAGCAGCCAGGGGTTGCCCTACAATGAGCAGTTCTTC
cdr3_aa: CASSQGLPYNEQFF

v_call: TRBV13
clone_size: -
d_call: -
j_call: TRBJ1-2
cdr3_nt: TGTGCCAGCAGCTACCCGGGCAGGGGAAGAGGCTACACCTTC
cdr3_aa: CASSYPGRGRGYTF

v_call: TRBV5-1
clone_size: once
d_call: TRBD1
j_call: TRBJ2-2
cdr3_nt: TGCGCCAGCAGCTTGGTAGGACAGGGTCCGACCGGGGAGCTGTTTTTT
cdr3_aa: CASSLVGQGPTGELFF

v_call: TRBV7-6
clone_size: -
d_call: -
j_call: TRBJ2-1
cdr3_nt: TGTGCCAGCAGCTTAGCGAGTTACGGCGGCAATGAGCAGTTCTTC
cdr3_aa: CASSLASYGGNEQFF

v_call: TRBV11-2
clone_size: -
d_call: -
j_call: TRBJ1-1
cdr3_nt: TGTGCCAGCAGCTTAGAAAGGGGCGTTATGGGGGGGGTACCGAACACTGAAGCTTTCTTT
cdr3_aa: CASSLERGVMGGVPNTEAFF

v_call: TRBV7-9
clone_size: -
d_call: -
j_call: TRBJ1-4
cdr3_nt: TGTGCCAGCAGCTCGGAGGAAAAACTGTTTTTT
cdr3_aa: CASSSEEKLFF

v_call: TRBV6-4
clone_size: -
d_call: TRBD2
j_call: TRBJ2-3
cdr3_nt: TGTGCCAGCAGTGAATTAGCGGGGTCAGATACGCAGTATTTT
cdr3_aa: CASSELAGSDTQYF

v_call: TRBV15
clone_size: -
d_call: TRBD1
j_call: TRBJ1-2
cdr3_nt: TGTGCCACCAGTCCCGGGACAGGGAACTATGGCTACACCTTC
cdr3_aa: CATSPGTGNYGYTF

v_call: TRBV7-9
clone_size: -
d_call: TRBD2
j_call: TRBJ2-7
cdr3_nt: TGTGCCAGCAGCCGGGACTATGGCGAGCAGTACTTC
cdr3_aa: CASSRDYGEQYF

v_call: TRBV6-1
clone_size: -
d_call: -
j_call: TRBJ1-5
cdr3_nt: TGTGCCAGCAGTGAAGCACCCGACATGTGGAGCAATCAGCCCCAGCATTTT
cdr3_aa: CASSEAPDMWSNQPQHF

v_call: TRBV27
clone_size: -
d_call: -
j_call: TRBJ1-1
cdr3_nt: TGTGCCAGCCAGCAAGTCCCTCCAGGGACTGAAGCTTTCTTT
cdr3_aa: CASQQVPPGTEAFF

v_call: TRBV27
clone_size: -
d_call: -
j_call: TRBJ1-1
cdr3_nt: TGTGCCAGCAGTCCAACAGGGCTCACTGAAGCTTTCTTT
cdr3_aa: CASSPTGLTEAFF

v_call: TRBV10-3
clone_size: -
d_call: -
j_call: TRBJ2-3
cdr3_nt: TGTGCCATCAGTGAGCCGACAGGCCTTCGCCGCTTCACAGATACGCAGTATTTT
cdr3_aa: CAISEPTGLRRFTDTQYF

v_call: TRBV18
clone_size: once
d_call: TRBD2
j_call: TRBJ2-1
cdr3_nt: TGTGCCAGCTCACCGGAAGCGGGAGGGCGCCGCAATGAGCAGTTCTTC
cdr3_aa: CASSPEAGGRRNEQFF

v_call: TRBV4-1
clone_size: -
d_call: TRBD1
j_call: TRBJ1-5
cdr3_nt: TGCGCCAGCAGCCAAGAGGACAGGGCCCAGCCCCAGCATTTT
cdr3_aa: CASSQEDRAQPQHF

v_call: TRBV21-1
clone_size: -
d_call: -
j_call: TRBJ2-7
cdr3_nt: TGTGCCAGCAGCGAACAGAATAGCGGCTCCTACGAGCAGTACTTC
cdr3_aa: CASSEQNSGSYEQYF

v_call: TRBV6-1
clone_size: few
d_call: -
j_call: TRBJ1-1
cdr3_nt: TGTGCCAGCAGTGTGAACAGGAACACTGAAGCTTTCTTT
cdr3_aa: CASSVNRNTEAFF

v_call: TRBV30
clone_size: -
d_call: TRBD1
j_call: TRBJ1-3
cdr3_nt: TGTGCCTGGAGCGCCGCCGGGACAGACACTGGAAACACCATATATTTT
cdr3_aa: CAWSAAGTDTGNTIYF

v_call: TRBV27
clone_size: -
d_call: -
j_call: TRBJ2-1
cdr3_nt: TGTGCCAGCAGGGGACTGGAAAACAATGAGCAGTTCTTC
cdr3_aa: CASRGLENNEQFF

v_call: TRBV19
clone_size: -
d_call: -
j_call: TRBJ2-3
cdr3_nt: TGTGCCAGTAGTGGCGGCCGCACAGATACGCAGTATTTT
cdr3_aa: CASSGGRTDTQYF

v_call: TRBV6-6
clone_size: -
d_call: TRBD1
j_call: TRBJ2-5
cdr3_nt: TGTGCCAGCGGATCCGGGACAGGGGAGACCCAGTACTTC
cdr3_aa: CASGSGTGETQYF

v_call: TRBV7-7
clone_size: -
d_call: TRBD2
j_call: TRBJ2-2
cdr3_nt: TGTGCCAGCAGCTCGTCTAGCGGGGTTGGCGGGGAGCTGTTTTTT
cdr3_aa: CASSSSSGVGGELFF

v_call: TRBV27
clone_size: -
d_call: -
j_call: TRBJ2-7
cdr3_nt: TGTGCCAGCAGTTTAGTAGCCTCGGGGGACGAGCAGTACTTC
cdr3_aa: CASSLVASGDEQYF

v_call: TRBV5-1
clone_size: -
d_call: TRBD2
j_call: TRBJ2-1
cdr3_nt: TGCGCCAGCAGCATAGGACTAGCCTTAAACAATGAGCAGTTCTTC
cdr3_aa: CASSIGLALNNEQFF

v_call: TRBV7-6
clone_size: -
d_call: -
j_call: TRBJ2-6
cdr3_nt: TGTGCCAGCAGCCCAGGGTCTGGGGCCAACGTCCTGACTTTC
cdr3_aa: CASSPGSGANVLTF

v_call: TRBV6-4
clone_size: medium-sized
d_call: -
j_call: TRBJ2-7
cdr3_nt: TGTGCCAGCAGTGTGAAAGGGGATGGGCCCTACGAGCAGTACTTC
cdr3_aa: CASSVKGDGPYEQYF

v_call: TRBV2
clone_size: once
d_call: TRBD2
j_call: TRBJ2-3
cdr3_nt: TGTGCCAGAACCTCCTCGGGACTAGCGGGAGGCGAAGCAGATACGCAGTATTTT
cdr3_aa: CARTSSGLAGGEADTQYF

v_call: TRBV18
clone_size: -
d_call: -
j_call: TRBJ2-7
cdr3_nt: TGTGCCAGCTCACCACTAGCGACCTCCTACGAGCAGTACTTC
cdr3_aa: CASSPLATSYEQYF

v_call: TRBV9
clone_size: -
d_call: -
j_call: TRBJ1-1
cdr3_nt: TGTGCCAGCAGCGGAGATCCGGTCAGTGGCGGCGAGGACACTGAAGCTTTCTTT
cdr3_aa: CASSGDPVSGGEDTEAFF

v_call: TRBV6-1
clone_size: -
d_call: -
j_call: TRBJ2-7
cdr3_nt: TGTGCCAGCAGTGATAACAGGTTAACCTACGAGCAGTACTTC
cdr3_aa: CASSDNRLTYEQYF

v_call: TRBV5-1
clone_size: -
d_call: TRBD1
j_call: TRBJ2-1
cdr3_nt: TGCGCCAGCAGCTTGGCGGGACAGGGGTTCAATGAGCAGTTCTTC
cdr3_aa: CASSLAGQGFNEQFF

v_call: TRBV27
clone_size: -
d_call: -
j_call: TRBJ1-5
cdr3_nt: TGTGCCAGCAGGGGGCTGAATCAGCCCCAGCATTTT
cdr3_aa: CASRGLNQPQHF

v_call: TRBV6-5
clone_size: -
d_call: TRBD2
j_call: TRBJ2-4
cdr3_nt: TGTGCCAGCACCCAGCGGGAGGGTAAAAACATTCAGTACTTC
cdr3_aa: CASTQREGKNIQYF

v_call: TRBV28
clone_size: -
d_call: TRBD2
j_call: TRBJ2-7
cdr3_nt: TGTGCCAGCAGTTTATGGCGGGAGGCCTACGAGCAGTACTTC
cdr3_aa: CASSLWREAYEQYF

v_call: TRBV27
clone_size: -
d_call: TRBD2
j_call: TRBJ2-1
cdr3_nt: TGTGCCAGCAGTCTATCTAGCGGGAGCTCCTACAATGAGCAGTTCTTC
cdr3_aa: CASSLSSGSSYNEQFF

v_call: TRBV10-3
clone_size: once
d_call: -
j_call: TRBJ1-2
cdr3_nt: TGTGCCATCAGTGAGTCGGAGAGTTCCTATGGCTACACCTTC
cdr3_aa: CAISESESSYGYTF

v_call: TRBV2
clone_size: -
d_call: -
j_call: TRBJ1-4
cdr3_nt: TGTGCCAGCAGTGAAAACAGGGAGTTTGAAAAACTGTTTTTT
cdr3_aa: CASSENREFEKLFF

v_call: TRBV2
clone_size: -
d_call: -
j_call: TRBJ1-5
cdr3_nt: TGTGCCAGCAGCGAGACTGGGAGCAACCAGCCCCAGCATTTT
cdr3_aa: CASSETGSNQPQHF

v_call: TRBV2
clone_size: -
d_call: TRBD1
j_call: TRBJ2-5
cdr3_nt: TGTGCCTGCAACAGGGGTCAAGAGACCCAGTACTTC
cdr3_aa: CACNRGQETQYF

v_call: TRBV28
clone_size: -
d_call: TRBD1
j_call: TRBJ1-3
cdr3_nt: TGTGCCAGCAGTGGCCCCGGGACAGAAAACACCATATATTTT
cdr3_aa: CASSGPGTENTIYF

v_call: TRBV27
clone_size: -
d_call: -
j_call: TRBJ2-1
cdr3_nt: TGTGCCAGCAGTCCCCACCTAGGTAATGAGCAGTTCTTC
cdr3_aa: CASSPHLGNEQFF